This T cell receptor (beta chain) was identified during a study of cytomegalovirus exposure and HLA in healthy donors listed by TCRdb under 2017. In terms of the full investigation: A later analysis indicated that the 95 to 150 validation repertoires were generated on the platform also employed for the 720 or so repertoires of the first cohort. The study aimed to test whether cataloging public T cell receptors could reveal signatures of past pathogen exposure. In addition to the first cohort of 500 to 850 subjects, a separate validation cohort of 130 or so different subjects was used. High-throughput TCR immunosequencing, statistical association of individual TCRs with disease status, and machine learning were combined to predict cytomegalovirus infection status. General findings and caveats noted by the study authors: The classifier was reported to diagnose cytomegalovirus status with high specificity and sensitivity in both the original cohort and the validation cohort. A few of the identified cytomegalovirus-associated TCR beta chains were confirmed in vitro to be specific for cytomegalovirus antigens. A later analysis had no HLA typing for the validation cohort, so co-occurrence there was scored across all 110 or so repertoires. In a later analysis, TCRs clustered in the first cohort were found to also tend to co-occur in the roughly 120 validation repertoires, with 94% of cluster scores above 0. In the study, about 150 TCR beta chains were listed as associated with cytomegalovirus. The authors suggested that the approach could potentially be extended to other disease states and immunological phenotypes. Most TCR sequences were observed very rarely across donors, whereas some public TCRs were present in many individuals.

The count of this clone is one. It lacks a known antigen. Base qualities are not recorded, but no much larger clone differs from it by a single base. The library was made by the immunoSEQ multiplex PCR assay. Per the authors' processing: To diagnose cytomegalovirus status from the catalog of TCR beta chain sequences, a statistical classification framework was built. Drawn from immuneACCESS, this table holds only the in-frame rearrangements with V and J called that TCRdb kept. Clones are partly lost; checked studies trace under half to an unresolved V gene and leave the rest unexplained. V and J calls and clone size are as listed in that table; D and trimming were resolved from the DNA. Within this sample are 47,000 or so clones, with roughly 92% of them counted one time only. The ten biggest clones cover 1.4% of the sample. Separate from the approximately 700-subject first cohort, the validation cohort of roughly 130 subjects was the group to which the donors belonged.

V is trimmed back by 1 base and J by 2 bases, and the junction contains 9 bases that no gene match accounts for. The CDR3 goes from the cysteine to the phenylalanine over 16 residues. Of all the DNA, just the CDR3 is kept, 48 bases in frame from base 1. CDR1 and CDR2 were assigned from the germline V gene as SGHRS and YFSETQ. This TCR was sampled from a man aged 18 to 29 in good health and CMV-seronegative. Here the chain combines TRBV5-1 and TRBJ2-7; the junction holds 7 bases that match TRBD1. The source material was PBMCs. The sequenced DNA: TGCGCCAGCAGCTTGATGCTCGGGACAGAGACCTACGAGCAGTACTTC. This sequence encodes CASSLMLGTETYEQYF.